The 14 T cell receptor beta chains presented below share a single source sample, sequenced in a study of shared T cell receptors in the human thymus. Clones were sequenced by immunoSEQ multiplex PCR, and TCRdb holds only the in-frame ones, with some missing. The sample has some 720,000 clones; roughly 90% are singletons. The same sample was also studied in work on human thymus T cells.

Sequencing was performed on thymocytes. These receptors came from a boy younger than two with a congenital heart defect.

The chain joins TRBV7-8 to TRBJ2-2, with TRBD2 matching over 7 bases. CDR3 size: 20 residues. Germline values: CDR1 SGHVS, CDR2 FQNEAQ. With 1 base clipped from V and 2 bases from J, the junction kept 16 bases outside the gene matches. As DNA, the CDR3 is TGTGCCAGCAGCTTAGGAGGTTTGGCGGGAGAGGGGAACAACACCGGGGAGCTGTTTTTT. This translates into CASSLGGLAGEGNNTGELFF.

The V call is TRBV6-5, the J call TRBJ2-1; 10 nucleotides align to TRBD2. The CDR3 has 15 residues. V lost 6 bases and J lost 3; bases outside the gene matches: 5. Germline V gene sequence: CDR1 MNHEY, CDR2 SVGAGI. The CDR3 region has the DNA TGTGCCAGCAGCTCCCTAGCGGGAGACTACAATGAGCAGTTCTTC. This codes for CASSSLAGDYNEQFF.

The J gene is TRBJ2-7, the V gene TRBV6-9; D is possibly TRBD1 (6 bases). This CDR3 contains 20 residues. Trimming took 2 bases from V and 2 from J, leaving 28 bases between them. Per the germline V gene, CDR1 is MNHGY and CDR2 is SVAAGI. The CDR3: CASSYDVDTGKVNSPYEQYF. In DNA, the CDR3 is TGTGCCAGCAGTTATGATGTCGACACAGGGAAGGTCAATTCTCCCTACGAGCAGTACTTC.

This clone turned up a few times. This chain connects TRBV7-8 to TRBJ2-1; TRBD2 aligns across 9 bases. Unmatched junction bases numbered 7, after V lost 4 bases and J lost 6 bases. CDR1 and CDR2 from the germline V gene are SGHVS and FQNEAQ. This CDR3 comprises 15 residues. As DNA, the CDR3 is TGTGCCAGCAGCTCGGAAGCGGGAGGCTTCAATGAGCAGTTCTTC. This translates into CASSSEAGGFNEQFF.

CDR3 in DNA: TGTGCCAGCAGCCCCGGGACTAGCGGCGAGCAGTACTTC. Its translation is CASSPGTSGEQYF. This chain uses TRBV14 with TRBJ2-7; TRBD2 aligns across 11 bases. Losses at the gene ends were 4 bases for V and 6 bases for J; bases not matched to a gene: 2. The CDR3 is 13 amino acids. Per germline, CDR1 SGHDN and CDR2 FVKESK.

This chain connects TRBV5-6 to TRBJ1-4; D ambiguous. CDR3 length: 13 amino acids. The V end lost 1 base, the J end lost 7 bases, and 8 bases lay between the germline ends. Germline V gives CDR1 SGHDT, CDR2 YYEEEE. In DNA, the CDR3 is TGTGCCAGCAGCTTGCCTCGGGGTGAAAAACTGTTTTTT. It is translated as CASSLPRGEKLFF.

This rearrangement joins TRBV11-3 to TRBJ2-3, with 9 bases matching TRBD2. V shed 4 bases, J shed 6 bases, and the junction held 8 bases outside the gene matches. Germline CDR1 is SGHNT and CDR2 is YENEEA. The CDR3 has 15 residues. The CDR3 loop reads CASSSKREALDTQYF. For the CDR3, the DNA is TGTGCCAGCAGCTCGAAGCGGGAGGCACTGGATACGCAGTATTTT.

The CDR3 DNA reads as TGTGCCACCAGGTCCCCCCTAGCGGGCCACGAGCAGTACTTC. Encoded protein: CATRSPLAGHEQYF. The V call is TRBV15, the J call TRBJ2-7; 8 nucleotides agree with TRBD2. Germline trimming cut 6 bases from V and 5 bases from J; bases unmatched to any gene: 9. Per germline, CDR1 LNHNV and CDR2 YYDKDF (reference sequence). This CDR3 is built from 14 residues.

As regards this clone: Other DNA sequences within the sample encode an identical CDR3. The V and J genes are TRBV18 and TRBJ2-3, with 8 positions matching TRBD1. There are 13 residues in the CDR3. The ends lost 3 bases at V and 4 bases at J; junction bases unmatched: 0. Germline V gene lookup returns CDR1 KGHSH and CDR2 LQKENI. The CDR3 loop is CASSPDRADTQYF. Written as DNA, the CDR3 is TGTGCCAGCTCACCGGACAGGGCAGATACGCAGTATTTT.

The V and J genes are TRBV29-1 and TRBJ2-3, with 9 positions matching TRBD2. Trimming cost V 3 bases and J 5 bases; bases outside gene matches: 15. This CDR3 contains 17 residues. From germline, CDR1 is SQVTM and CDR2 ANQGSEA. The CDR3 loop reads CSVDGEAGGHSKDTQYF. The CDR3 DNA follows: TGCAGCGTTGACGGGGAGGCGGGAGGGCATAGTAAAGATACGCAGTATTTT.

The J gene is TRBJ2-3, the V gene TRBV7-3; TRBD2 matches at 12 bases. The V and J ends lost 5 bases and 2 bases, in that order; junction bases with no gene match: 11. The CDR3 has 18 residues. Germline V gene sequence: CDR1 SGHTA, CDR2 FQGTGA. The CDR3 DNA reads TGTGCCAGCAGCCTAGGACTAGCGGGATACTCTATCACAGATACGCAGTATTTT. Its protein is CASSLGLAGYSITDTQYF.

V is TRBV19 and J is TRBJ2-3; 8 bases agree with TRBD2. CDR1 LNHDA and CDR2 SQIVND come from the germline V gene (reference sequence). With V trimmed by 0 bases and J by 5 bases, 13 bases remained unmatched. CDR3 length: 18 residues. Here the CDR3 DNA reads TGTGCCAGTAGTATAGATCCGCCAAAGCGGGAGTGGCAAGATACGCAGTATTTT. Encoded protein: CASSIDPPKREWQDTQYF.

The chain joins TRBV29-1 to TRBJ1-2, with D tentatively TRBD1 (5 bases). CDR3 length equals 11 residues. CDR1 SQVTM and CDR2 ANQGSEA come from the germline V gene. Trimming stripped 7 bases from V and 6 bases from J, with 12 bases between. The DNA of the CDR3 is TGCAGCGCCCGGGGGGGGGATGGCTACACCTTC. It is translated as CSARGGDGYTF.

Only a few counts were recorded for this clone. V and J are TRBV19 and TRBJ2-1, with 11 nucleotides matching TRBD1. The V segment lost 6 bases and the J segment 3 bases; nucleotides outside the gene matches: 10. The CDR3 extends over 17 amino acids. From germline, CDR1 is LNHDA and CDR2 SQIVND (reference sequence). CDR3 residues: CASRPGRGTGGYNEQFF. As DNA, the CDR3 is TGTGCCAGTAGGCCGGGGCGAGGGACAGGGGGCTACAATGAGCAGTTCTTC.